These 16 T cell receptor beta chains were all obtained from the same sample, sequenced in a study of Ad26.COV2.S vaccination and SARS-CoV-2 variants. Profiled with immunoSEQ multiplex PCR; TCRdb holds only in-frame clones, not every one. The sample consists of 350,000 to 400,000 clones, approximately 90% of them appearing once. Treatment given: some 19 received Ad26.COV2.S at low or high dose, single or two shots; about 5 received placebo; per-sample allocation not given. Sampling was performed 63 days after the first vaccine or placebo injection. The source was peripheral blood, collected in a trial of Ad26.COV2.S vaccine versus placebo. These receptors were obtained from a person between 18 and 60 years old who received the Ad26.COV2.S COVID-19 vaccine or a placebo.

The rearrangement uses TRBV7-8 and TRBJ2-7; D is unclear. The CDR3 is 15 amino acids. Germline V CDR1 and CDR2: SGHVS, FQNEAQ. V lost 0 bases to trimming and J lost 6 bases, with 15 bases between them. CDR3 nucleotide sequence: TGTGCCAGCAGCTTAGCGGTAAAGAGCGTCGGCGAGCAGTACTTC. This encodes CASSLAVKSVGEQYF.

The chain employs TRBV5-4 and TRBJ2-4, with TRBD1 identical over 7 bases. Germline loops: CDR1 SGHNT, CDR2 YYREEE (reference sequence). The CDR3 covers 13 residues. After removal of 1 base from V and 8 bases from J, the junction contained 3 bases not matched to a gene. The CDR3 nucleotides read TGTGCCAGCAGCTTGAAAGGGACAGACATTCAGTACTTC. Its translation is CASSLKGTDIQYF. Combining the CDR3 with reference TRBV5-4 and TRBJ2-4 gives the whole variable domain ETGVTQSPTHLIKTRGQQVTLRCSSQSGHNTVSWYQQALGQGPQFIFQYYREEENGRGNFPPRFSGLQFPNYSSELNVNALELDDSALYLCASSLKGTDIQYFGAGTRLSVL.

V is TRBV10-3 and J is TRBJ1-1, with 7 bases identical to TRBD1. The length of the CDR3 is 13 residues. Looked up from germline, CDR1 is ENHRY and CDR2 is SYGVKD. Trimming took 10 bases from V and 0 from J; bases not matched to a gene: 5. Here the CDR3 reads CASEQGLNTEAFF. The CDR3 DNA sequence: TGTGCCAGCGAACAGGGGTTGAACACTGAAGCTTTCTTT.

The chain links TRBV10-3 to TRBJ2-6; D gene uncertain. Germline lookup yields CDR1 ENHRY and CDR2 SYGVKD. CDR3 length equals 15 residues. With 5 bases removed from V and 0 bases from J, the gap between germline ends came to 8 bases. CDR3 bases: TGTGCCATCAGTCCCGTATCCTCTGGGGCCAACGTCCTGACTTTC. Protein sequence: CAISPVSSGANVLTF.

This rearrangement joins TRBV5-1 to TRBJ1-6; D is ambiguous. Deletions cut 1 base from V and 5 bases from J, with 7 bases between. Germline V gene data show CDR1 as SGHRS and CDR2 as YFSETQ. CDR3 length: 14 amino acids. DNA of the CDR3: TGCGCCAGCAGCTTGACAGCCAATAATTCACCCCTCCACTTT. Its protein is CASSLTANNSPLHF.

The rearrangement joins TRBV6-1 to TRBJ2-7; 9 nucleotides match TRBD1. This CDR3 contains 16 residues. In germline, CDR1 is MNHNS, CDR2 SASEGT. The V gene end was trimmed by 3 bases and the J gene end by 0 bases; junction bases not matched to a gene: 6. The CDR3 reads CASSEYGTGSSYEQYF. CDR3 in DNA: TGTGCCAGCAGTGAGTACGGGACAGGGAGCTCCTACGAGCAGTACTTC.

This chain joins TRBV7-2 and TRBJ2-6; tentative D call: TRBD2 (6 bases). Germline loops: CDR1 SGHTA, CDR2 FQGNSA. CDR3 size: 17 residues. Trimming shortened V by 5 bases and J by 0 bases, and 14 bases separated the two germline ends. The CDR3 DNA reads as TGTGCCAGCAGCCCGCGGGAAGCGTTCTCTGGGGCCAACGTCCTGACTTTC. Residues: CASSPREAFSGANVLTF.

The gene calls are TRBV30 and TRBJ1-3, with a possible D match to TRBD1 (5 bases). Trimming stripped 4 bases from V and 4 bases from J, with 11 bases between. This CDR3 is built from 13 residues. Germline loops: CDR1 GTSNPN, CDR2 SVGIG (reference sequence). In DNA form, the CDR3 reads TGTGCCTGGATTAGGGGCTCAGGAAACACCATATATTTT. Translating gives CAWIRGSGNTIYF.

Points on this clone: Other DNA sequences within the sample encode an identical CDR3. CDR3 DNA: TGTGCCAGCAGCTTAGTAGTCGGGGAAGCTTTCTTT. It codes for CASSLVVGEAFF. The chain has TRBV7-9 and TRBJ1-1; no firm D call. The germline V gene encodes CDR1 SEHNR and CDR2 FQNEAQ (reference sequence). V was trimmed by 1 base and J by 8 bases, leaving 8 bases between them. The CDR3 runs to 12 residues.

This chain links TRBV6-5 with TRBJ1-1; D may be TRBD1 (5 bases). The germline V gene has CDR1 MNHEY and CDR2 SVGAGI. Trimming stripped 4 bases from V and 5 bases from J, with 11 bases between. The CDR3 loop spans 13 amino acids. CDR3 sequence (DNA): TGTGCCAGCAGTTGGGAGGGGTATACTGAAGCTTTCTTT. Protein sequence: CASSWEGYTEAFF.

The J gene is TRBJ2-7, the V gene TRBV13; 9 nucleotides agree with TRBD2. Germline loops: CDR1 PRHDT, CDR2 FYEKMQ (reference sequence). The ends lost 4 bases at V and 3 bases at J; junction bases unmatched: 4. This CDR3 is 14 amino acids long. The CDR3 is CASSSGLAYYEQYF. In nucleotides, the CDR3 is TGTGCCAGCAGCTCAGGACTAGCGTACTACGAGCAGTACTTC.

The J gene is TRBJ1-1, the V gene TRBV11-2, with D uncertain. Germline V CDR1 and CDR2: SGHAT, FQNNGV. This CDR3 has 11 amino acids. V dropped 1 base and J dropped 6 bases, with 3 bases sitting between them. This CDR3 reads CASSLVSEAFF. DNA of the CDR3: TGTGCCAGCAGCTTAGTCTCTGAAGCTTTCTTT.

In this sample, this clone turned up once. The CDR3 sequence: CASSLVAGEVGELFF. CDR3 nucleotides: TGTGCCAGCAGCTTAGTAGCGGGGGAAGTCGGGGAGCTGTTTTTT. V gene TRBV7-2 combines with J gene TRBJ2-2; TRBD2 aligns across 9 bases. Per germline, CDR1 SGHTA and CDR2 FQGNSA. This CDR3 contains 15 residues. J lost 7 bases, V lost 1 base, and 4 bases had no gene match.

The chain has TRBV29-1 and TRBJ2-3; D tentatively reads TRBD1 or TRBD2 (6 bases each). Deletions cut 5 bases from V and 11 bases from J, with 23 bases between. The CDR3 loop spans 14 amino acids. The V gene's germline CDR1 is SQVTM and CDR2 ANQGSEA. In DNA form, the CDR3 reads TGCAGCGTTCAAGGAGGGGGGCCCTCCAGTGAGCAGTATTTT. This translates into CSVQGGGPSSEQYF.

The chain employs TRBV18 and TRBJ1-5; D call uncertain. Germline-derived CDR1 and CDR2 are KGHSH and LQKENI. V was clipped by 1 base and J by 4 bases, with 5 bases between them. This CDR3 comprises 13 residues. CDR3 coding DNA: TGTGCCAGCTCACCACTTCGAAATCAGCCCCAGCATTTT. It translates to CASSPLRNQPQHF.

This clone was seen more than once but under ten times. The J gene is TRBJ2-3, the V gene TRBV6-4, with D possibly matching TRBD2 (5 bases). This CDR3 comprises 13 residues. Per the germline V gene, CDR1 is MRHNA and CDR2 is SNTAGT. The V end was cut by 0 bases, the J end by 11 bases, with 12 bases between. CDR3 in amino acids: CASSDSDPGKQYF. CDR3 bases: TGTGCCAGCAGTGACTCGGATCCGGGGAAGCAGTATTTT.